This T cell receptor (beta chain) was profiled in a study of blood T cell repertoires in COVID-19. Study overall: Sources were T cells, B-cell-depleted T cells, or PBMCs; the material itself was cDNA or gDNA.

Original methodology: For nucleated cells, counts were estimated from reference gene primer amplification. Clones were read by immunoSEQ multiplex PCR, and TCRdb kept only the in-frame ones, dropping some. Clonal size and the V and J genes are those of that table, whereas D and trimming came from the DNA. This table has about 250,000 clones, approximately 90% appearing once. The clonotype originates from a man aged 30 to 39 with acute or convalescent COVID-19. Sequenced input: peripheral blood.

The chain's CDR3 is CASSTGDAYNSPLHF. The CDR3 coding sequence is TGTGCCAGTTCGACAGGGGACGCCTATAATTCACCCCTCCACTTT. The genes are TRBV9 and TRBJ1-6; TRBD1 matches at 8 bases. From germline, CDR1 is SGDLS and CDR2 YYNGEE. Losses at the gene ends were 8 bases for V and 2 bases for J; bases not matched to a gene: 6. This CDR3 has 15 amino acids.